Following are 20 T cell receptor beta chains from one sample sequenced in a study of OX40 agonist ivuxolimab in advanced cancers. Assay used: immunoSEQ multiplex PCR; TCRdb lists only in-frame clones, some missing. Among about 32,000 clones listed, 80% to 85% were seen once. Sequenced material: CD4+ or CD8+ T cells sorted from blood, taken in a trial of the OX40 agonist ivuxolimab. All receptors come from an adult with an advanced solid tumor such as melanoma, head and neck, liver or kidney cancer.

The sample holds one count of this clone. J is TRBJ2-3 and V is TRBV10-3; 7 nucleotides align to TRBD1. Germline CDR1 ENHRY, CDR2 SYGVKD. The V and J ends lost 3 bases and 0 bases, in that order; junction bases with no gene match: 9. The CDR3 has 17 amino acids. CDR3 sequence (DNA): TGTGCCATCAGTGAATCGCGACAGGGTCCTAGCACAGATACGCAGTATTTT. It is translated as CAISESRQGPSTDTQYF.

The gene calls are TRBV28 and TRBJ2-3, with 16 bases fitting TRBD2. This CDR3 region has 17 residues. The germline V gene encodes CDR1 MDHEN and CDR2 SYDVKM. V lost 8 bases to trimming and J lost 3 bases; unmatched junction nucleotides: 8. The CDR3 loop is CASSTGTSGRVTDTQYF. The CDR3 bases are TGTGCCAGCTCGACCGGGACTAGCGGGAGGGTAACAGATACGCAGTATTTT. The variable domain in full, with the rest retrieved from reference TRBV28 and TRBJ2-3, is DVKVTQSSRYLVKRTGEKVFLECVQDMDHENMFWYRQDPGLGLRLIYFSYDVKMKEKGDIPEGYSVSREKKERFSLILESASTNQTSMYLCASSTGTSGRVTDTQYFGPGTRLTVL.

This clone has only one observation. The chain is built from TRBV28 and TRBJ2-3; the match to TRBD2 covers 11 bases. The length of the CDR3 is 16 residues. The germline V gene encodes CDR1 MDHEN and CDR2 SYDVKM. The ends lost 2 bases at V and 2 bases at J; junction bases unmatched: 3. This CDR3 reads CASSLRLAGFTDTQYF. In DNA, the CDR3 is TGTGCCAGCAGTTTAAGACTAGCGGGGTTCACAGATACGCAGTATTTT.

This chain uses TRBV5-1 with TRBJ2-1; D may be TRBD1 or TRBD2 (5 bases each). CDR1 SGHRS and CDR2 YFSETQ come from the germline V gene. The CDR3 is made up of 16 amino acids. V was cut by 0 bases and J by 4 bases, with 14 bases left in between. CDR3 sequence reads: CASSLGPEDIYNEQFF. The CDR3 region has the DNA TGCGCCAGCAGCTTGGGACCGGAGGACATTTACAATGAGCAGTTCTTC. Drawing the rest from reference TRBV5-1 and TRBJ2-1, the complete variable domain is KAGVTQTPRYLIKTRGQQVTLSCSPISGHRSVSWYQQTPGQGLQFLFEYFSETQRNKGNFPGRFSGRQFSNSRSEMNVSTLELGDSALYLCASSLGPEDIYNEQFFGPGTRLTVL.

The rearrangement uses TRBV27 and TRBJ2-1, with D possibly being TRBD1 (6 bases). The CDR3 is 14 amino acids. V lost 5 bases, J lost 2 bases, and 10 bases lay in between. Germline CDR1 reads MNHEY; CDR2 reads SMNVEV (reference sequence). The CDR3 nucleotides are TGTGCCAGCAGTCTGACAGGTACCTACAATGAGCAGTTCTTC. Translated, it gives CASSLTGTYNEQFF.

The CDR3 is CASSVEGTDTQYF. CDR3 in DNA: TGTGCCAGCAGCGTAGAAGGGACTGATACGCAGTATTTT. This chain links TRBV9 with TRBJ2-3; a weak D match, TRBD2 (6 bases). V lost 0 bases, J lost 6 bases, and 8 bases lay in between. Germline V CDR1 and CDR2: SGDLS, YYNGEE. The CDR3 length is 13 residues.

This clone was counted only a few times. The V and J genes are TRBV7-9 and TRBJ2-2; no clear D. The ends were cut back, 1 base at V and 6 bases at J, with 12 bases in the middle. The CDR3 covers 15 residues. Germline V CDR1 and CDR2: SEHNR, FQNEAQ (reference sequence). The chain's CDR3 is CASSLVSWGAGELFF. Written as DNA, the CDR3 is TGTGCCAGCAGCTTAGTCTCTTGGGGTGCCGGGGAGCTGTTTTTT.

The V and J genes are TRBV2 and TRBJ1-5; 7 bases align to TRBD1. Germline assignment: CDR1 SNHLY and CDR2 FYNNEI. The CDR3 has 15 residues. The junction had 3 bases not matched to a gene; V was cut back by 4 bases and J by 0 bases. The DNA of the CDR3 is TGTGCCAGCAGTGGACAGGGAGTTAGCAATCAGCCCCAGCATTTT. It translates to CASSGQGVSNQPQHF.

Concerning this clone itself: A read error may account for a junction end that differs from germline. The chain links TRBV7-7 to TRBJ2-3; D may be TRBD2 (6 bases). CDR1 is SSHAT and CDR2 is FNYEAQ in the germline V gene (reference sequence). There are 15 residues in the CDR3. The CDR3 DNA reads TGTGCTAGCAGCTCTTCGGGACTCCACACAGATACGCAGTATTTT. Protein: CASSSSGLHTDTQYF.

CDR3 DNA sequence: TGTGCCAGCAGTTTATTGGTGGGGGGGGCTTACAATGAGCAGTTCTTC. Protein sequence: CASSLLVGGAYNEQFF. The gene calls are TRBV28 and TRBJ2-1; D might be TRBD2 (7 bases). Per the germline V gene, CDR1 is MDHEN and CDR2 is SYDVKM. V lost 1 base and J 4 bases, leaving 14 bases between the germline ends. CDR3 length equals 16 residues.

The J gene is TRBJ2-7, the V gene TRBV5-1, with D maybe TRBD1 (6 bases). The length of the CDR3 is 14 residues. Trimming pared 2 bases from V and 5 bases from J, leaving 14 bases between. Germline values: CDR1 SGHRS, CDR2 YFSETQ. The CDR3 reads CASSFSWGRDEQYF. CDR3 nucleotide sequence: TGCGCCAGCAGCTTTTCCTGGGGGCGAGACGAGCAGTACTTC.

The chain couples TRBV28 to TRBJ2-7, with a possible D match to TRBD2 (7 bases). Germline loops: CDR1 MDHEN, CDR2 SYDVKM. V was pared by 7 bases and J by 3 bases, with 13 bases between. The CDR3 is 13 residues long. DNA for the CDR3: TGTGCCAGCATGGCGGGGGACAACTACGAGCAGTACTTC. It is translated as CASMAGDNYEQYF.

The chain combines TRBV5-1 with TRBJ2-7; 8 positions agree with TRBD1. The ends lost 3 bases at V and 0 bases at J; junction bases unmatched: 11. The CDR3 is 17 residues long. Germline assignment: CDR1 SGHRS and CDR2 YFSETQ. In DNA form, the CDR3 reads TGCGCCAGCAGCTCGTACACTAGGACAGGGAGCTCCTACGAGCAGTACTTC. Its protein product is CASSSYTRTGSSYEQYF.

The J gene is TRBJ2-7, the V gene TRBV28; D gene ambiguous. The CDR3 runs 14 residues. Germline assignment: CDR1 MDHEN and CDR2 SYDVKM. The V end was cut by 3 bases, the J end by 0 bases, with 9 bases between. Written as DNA, the CDR3 is TGTGCCAGCAGTTTCAACAGTTCCTCCTACGAGCAGTACTTC. Protein: CASSFNSSSYEQYF.

This clone has only one observation. This rearrangement joins TRBV7-9 to TRBJ1-1; TRBD1 matches 11 bases. The CDR3 is 17 amino acids. In germline, CDR1 is SEHNR, CDR2 FQNEAQ (reference sequence). The V segment lost 2 bases and the J segment 1 base; nucleotides outside the gene matches: 6. CDR3 in amino acids: CASSLRGTGGGNTEAFF. The CDR3 DNA reads as TGTGCCAGCAGCTTAAGGGGGACAGGGGGGGGGAACACTGAAGCTTTCTTT.

A single count supports this clone. The rearrangement links TRBV28 to TRBJ2-7, with 7 bases fitting TRBD2. CDR1 is MDHEN and CDR2 is SYDVKM in the germline V gene. J was trimmed by 0 bases and V by 4 bases; bases with no gene match: 6. CDR3 length: 15 residues. CDR3 residues: CASSSLADSSYEQYF. CDR3 DNA: TGTGCCAGCAGTTCCCTAGCGGATAGCTCCTACGAGCAGTACTTC.

CDR3 coding DNA: TGTGCCAGCAGCGAGGACGTGGGCCAGGGGTACGAGCAGTACTTC. It is translated as CASSEDVGQGYEQYF. This sequence joins TRBV4-2 and TRBJ2-7; TRBD1 might be the D (6 bases). Trimming removed 5 bases from V and 4 bases from J, with 18 bases in between. This CDR3 is built from 15 residues. CDR1 LGHNA and CDR2 YNFKEQ come from the germline V gene.

The rearrangement links TRBV18 to TRBJ2-2, with TRBD1 matching over 7 bases. J lost 1 base, V lost 5 bases, and 7 bases had no gene match. The CDR3 spans 16 residues. The germline gives CDR1 KGHSH, CDR2 LQKENI. The DNA for the CDR3 is TGTGCCAGCTCAGACCCAAGACAGGGGAACACCGGGGAGCTGTTTTTT. Translated: CASSDPRQGNTGELFF.

V and J are TRBV5-6 and TRBJ1-2, with unresolved D. The V gene lost 0 bases and the J gene lost 3 bases, with 15 bases spanning the gap. The CDR3 contains 16 residues. CDR1 SGHDT and CDR2 YYEEEE come from the germline V gene. CDR3 protein: CASSLVMTEVDYGYTF. The DNA of the CDR3 is TGTGCCAGCAGCTTGGTAATGACCGAGGTTGACTATGGCTACACCTTC.

V and J are TRBV4-3 and TRBJ1-3; D gene ambiguous. Trimming took 4 bases from V and 0 from J, leaving 13 bases between them. The CDR3 runs 16 residues. The V gene's germline CDR1 is LGHNA and CDR2 YSLEER. Here the CDR3 reads CASSPRPKSSGNTIYF. For the CDR3, the DNA is TGCGCCAGCAGCCCGAGGCCCAAATCCTCTGGAAACACCATATATTTT.